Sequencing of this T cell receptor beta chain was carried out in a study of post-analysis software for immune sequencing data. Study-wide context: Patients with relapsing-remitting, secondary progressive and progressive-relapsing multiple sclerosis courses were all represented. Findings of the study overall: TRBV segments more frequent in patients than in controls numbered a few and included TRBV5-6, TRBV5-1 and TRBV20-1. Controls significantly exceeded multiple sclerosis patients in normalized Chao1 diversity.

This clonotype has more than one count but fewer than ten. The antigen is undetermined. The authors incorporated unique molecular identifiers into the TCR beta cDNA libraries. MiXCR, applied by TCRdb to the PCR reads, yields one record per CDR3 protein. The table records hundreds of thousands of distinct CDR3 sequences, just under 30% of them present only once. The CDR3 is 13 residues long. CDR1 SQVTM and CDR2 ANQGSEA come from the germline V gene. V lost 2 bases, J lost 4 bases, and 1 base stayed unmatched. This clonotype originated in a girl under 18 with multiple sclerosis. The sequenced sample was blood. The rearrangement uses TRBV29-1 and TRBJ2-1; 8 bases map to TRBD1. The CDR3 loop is CSVERDRYNEQFF. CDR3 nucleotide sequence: TGCAGCGTTGAACGGGACAGGTACAATGAGCAGTTCTTC.